The 20 T cell receptor beta chains listed next were all sequenced from one sample in a study of blood T cell repertoires in COVID-19. Generated by immunoSEQ multiplex PCR, the TCRdb table keeps only in-frame clones and is missing some. The sample lists 500,000 or so clones; around 90% were seen once. The sample consisted of PBMCs or T cells enriched from blood (not recorded which). Every receptor here comes from a woman aged 18 to 35 who had recovered from COVID-19.

This clone was picked up one time. The J gene is TRBJ2-4, the V gene TRBV7-9; 11 bases agree with TRBD2. The germline CDR1 and CDR2 sequences are SEHNR and FQNEAQ (reference sequence). The junction had 3 bases not matched to a gene; V was cut back by 2 bases and J by 0 bases. This CDR3 contains 17 residues. CDR3 protein: CASSLRLAGTAKNIQYF. Here the CDR3 DNA reads TGTGCCAGCAGCTTAAGACTAGCGGGGACAGCCAAAAACATTCAGTACTTC.

This rearrangement joins TRBV2 to TRBJ1-6; 7 nucleotides align to TRBD1. The CDR3 is made up of 17 amino acids. Per germline, CDR1 SNHLY and CDR2 FYNNEI. Germline trimming cut 0 bases from V and 2 bases from J; bases unmatched to any gene: 4. The CDR3 nucleotides read TGTGCCAGCAGTGAAGCGGGCGGGACAGCCTATAATTCACCCCTCCACTTT. Translation gives CASSEAGGTAYNSPLHF.

V usage is TRBV29-1 and J usage is TRBJ1-1; 7 bases align to TRBD1. Germline V gives CDR1 SQVTM, CDR2 ANQGSEA. CDR3 length: 14 amino acids. Losses at the gene ends were 3 bases for V and 2 bases for J; bases not matched to a gene: 6. CDR3 DNA sequence: TGCAGCGTTGAGAGGACAGGACTTAACACTGAAGCTTTCTTT. It specifies CSVERTGLNTEAFF.

The chain combines TRBV5-1 with TRBJ1-2; D is possibly TRBD1 (6 bases). CDR1 is SGHRS, CDR2 YFSETQ, per germline. The V end was cut by 0 bases, the J end by 8 bases, with 20 bases between. This CDR3 contains 16 residues. As DNA, the CDR3 is TGCGCCAGCAGCTTGGGCGGCGCAGGGGAAGGTAGGGGCTACACCTTC. Translated, it gives CASSLGGAGEGRGYTF.

J is TRBJ2-7 and V is TRBV27, with 7 nucleotides matching TRBD1. The trim removed 4 bases at V and 0 bases at J, leaving 0 bases unmatched. This CDR3 region has 13 residues. Germline values: CDR1 MNHEY, CDR2 SMNVEV (reference sequence). CDR3 DNA: TGTGCCAGCAGTTACAGGGGCTCCTACGAGCAGTACTTC. Its translation: CASSYRGSYEQYF.

This clone was detected only once. The gene calls are TRBV5-1 and TRBJ1-2, with TRBD1 identical over 7 bases. The CDR3 contains 14 residues. Germline CDR1 reads SGHRS; CDR2 reads YFSETQ. V dropped 0 bases and J dropped 6; count of bases not matched to a gene: 5. CDR3 sequence: CASSLETGWNGYTF. Written as DNA, the CDR3 is TGCGCCAGCAGCTTGGAGACAGGGTGGAATGGCTACACCTTC. Together with reference TRBV5-1 and TRBJ1-2, the CDR3 gives the full variable domain: KAGVTQTPRYLIKTRGQQVTLSCSPISGHRSVSWYQQTPGQGLQFLFEYFSETQRNKGNFPGRFSGRQFSNSRSEMNVSTLELGDSALYLCASSLETGWNGYTFGSGTRLTVV.

This clone was observed a single time. This sequence joins TRBV29-1 and TRBJ2-5, with D perhaps matching TRBD2 (6 bases). There are 14 residues in the CDR3. V lost 1 base and J lost 4, with 13 bases in between. CDR1 is SQVTM, CDR2 ANQGSEA, per germline. This CDR3 reads CSVEGGTGGETQYF. The CDR3 DNA reads TGCAGCGTTGAAGGAGGGACTGGAGGAGAGACCCAGTACTTC.

This CDR3 is CASGDGQGRKSPLHF. CDR3 DNA sequence: TGTGCCAGCGGAGACGGACAGGGGAGGAAATCACCCCTCCACTTT. The rearrangement uses TRBV2 and TRBJ1-6; TRBD1 matches at 9 bases. The CDR3 sequence is 15 residues long. Unmatched junction bases numbered 12, after V lost 8 bases and J lost 10 bases. Looked up from germline, CDR1 is SNHLY and CDR2 is FYNNEI. Looking up the rest from reference TRBV2 and TRBJ1-6 gives the full variable domain: EPEVTQTPSHQVTQMGQEVILRCVPISNHLYFYWYRQILGQKVEFLVSFYNNEISEKSEIFDDQFSVERPDGSNFTLKIRSTKLEDSAMYFCASGDGQGRKSPLHFGNGTRLTVT.

The rearrangement links TRBV2 to TRBJ1-2; 10 bases are a match to TRBD1. This CDR3 has 15 amino acids. Trimming at V came to 5 bases and at J to 4 bases, leaving 7 bases not matched to a gene. Germline assignment: CDR1 SNHLY and CDR2 FYNNEI. In DNA, the CDR3 is TGTGCCAGCAGTCCTGACAGGGGGCTCAGCTATGGCTACACCTTC. Amino acids: CASSPDRGLSYGYTF.

The V gene is TRBV18, the J gene TRBJ2-7; maybe TRBD2 (7 bases). The V end lost 6 bases, the J end lost 5 bases, and 17 bases lay between the germline ends. Germline CDR1 is KGHSH and CDR2 is LQKENI. This CDR3 has 14 residues. The CDR3: CASSVGGARDEQYF. In DNA form, the CDR3 reads TGTGCCAGCTCGGTAGGGGGGGCCCGCGACGAGCAGTACTTC.

The rearrangement joins TRBV27 to TRBJ1-2; TRBD1 agrees at 7 bases. The CDR3 is 14 amino acids. Germline assignment: CDR1 MNHEY and CDR2 SMNVEV (reference sequence). Trimming took 3 bases from V and 6 from J; bases not matched to a gene: 7. CDR3 sequence reads: CASSLDRNVNGYTF. The CDR3 DNA is TGTGCCAGCAGTTTGGACAGGAACGTAAATGGCTACACCTTC.

The V and J genes are TRBV5-1 and TRBJ2-3, with 13 positions matching TRBD2. V shed 0 bases, J shed 11 bases, and the junction held 6 bases outside the gene matches. This CDR3 has 15 residues. CDR1 and CDR2 from the germline V gene are SGHRS and YFSETQ. CDR3 coding DNA: TGCGCCAGCAGCTTGGGACTAGCGGGGGGAGCGAGGCAGTATTTT. This codes for CASSLGLAGGARQYF.

The J gene is TRBJ2-7, the V gene TRBV5-6; tentative D call: TRBD2 (6 bases). In germline, CDR1 is SGHDT, CDR2 YYEEEE. The CDR3 is 14 residues long. V lost 3 bases to trimming and J lost 7 bases, with 17 bases between them. The DNA of the CDR3 is TGTGCCAGCAGCTGGGCGGGATCTGGGTATGAGCAGTACTTC. This codes for CASSWAGSGYEQYF.

The V gene is TRBV5-1, the J gene TRBJ2-5; TRBD2 matches 7 bases. The CDR3 spans 14 residues. Trimming at V came to 5 bases and at J to 1 base, leaving 5 bases not matched to a gene. Germline loops: CDR1 SGHRS, CDR2 YFSETQ. CDR3 loop: CASRGGTTQETQYF. In DNA form, the CDR3 reads TGCGCCAGCAGGGGGGGGACTACCCAAGAGACCCAGTACTTC.

This chain uses TRBV5-1 with TRBJ1-2; TRBD1 might be the D (6 bases). V shed 1 base and J shed 1 base, with 11 bases lying between them. This CDR3 spans 15 amino acids. Germline assignment: CDR1 SGHRS and CDR2 YFSETQ. The CDR3 coding sequence is TGCGCCAGCAGCTTGAAACAGGGCCTTAACTATGGCTACACCTTC. Translating it yields CASSLKQGLNYGYTF.

The chain couples TRBV6-6 to TRBJ1-6; 7 nucleotides line up with TRBD1. J gave up 8 bases and V 4 bases, and 5 bases lay outside the gene matches. Germline V gene lookup returns CDR1 MNHNY and CDR2 SVGAGI (reference sequence). The CDR3 loop spans 14 amino acids. CDR3 sequence: CASSSRQGDSPLHF. The CDR3 region has the DNA TGTGCCAGCAGTTCTCGACAGGGAGATTCACCCCTCCACTTT.

This sequence joins TRBV28 and TRBJ1-4; 7 positions match TRBD1. Germline V gene lookup returns CDR1 MDHEN and CDR2 SYDVKM. Losses at the gene ends were 5 bases for V and 3 bases for J; bases not matched to a gene: 9. CDR3 size: 16 residues. The CDR3 coding sequence is TGTGCCAGCAGTGACCGACAGGGAGCGGCTAATGAAAAACTGTTTTTT. Protein sequence: CASSDRQGAANEKLFF.

This clone was seen only once. The chain is built from TRBV19 and TRBJ1-1; TRBD1 agrees at 7 bases. CDR3 size: 16 residues. Unmatched junction bases numbered 15, after V lost 8 bases and J lost 3 bases. In germline, CDR1 is LNHDA, CDR2 SQIVND (reference sequence). CDR3 nucleotide sequence: TGTGCCAGTTCTGATCCGGGACAGTGGCGGGACACTGAAGCTTTCTTT. Amino acid sequence: CASSDPGQWRDTEAFF. The full variable domain, rest sourced from reference TRBV19 and TRBJ1-1, is DGGITQSPKYLFRKEGQNVTLSCEQNLNHDAMYWYRQDPGQGLRLIYYSQIVNDFQKGDIAEGYSVSREKKESFPLTVTSAQKNPTAFYLCASSDPGQWRDTEAFFGQGTRLTVV.

The chain carries TRBV29-1 and TRBJ2-6; perhaps TRBD1 as D (5 bases). The V end lost 4 bases, the J end lost 0 bases, and 19 bases lay between the germline ends. Germline CDR1 reads SQVTM; CDR2 reads ANQGSEA. The CDR3 spans 18 residues. DNA for the CDR3: TGCAGCGTTGCACTTCTCCAGGGCAATTACTCTGGGGCCAACGTCCTGACTTTC. This encodes CSVALLQGNYSGANVLTF.

For this clone: Additional DNA sequences in this sample encode the identical CDR3. V usage is TRBV18 and J usage is TRBJ1-1; TRBD1 agrees at 10 bases. Germline CDR1 KGHSH, CDR2 LQKENI. The CDR3 covers 14 residues. V trimming: 3 bases; J trimming: 5 bases; junction bases outside the gene matches: 3. The DNA for the CDR3 is TGTGCCAGCTCACCGGACAGGGGGGATACTGAAGCTTTCTTT. It translates to CASSPDRGDTEAFF. The complete variable domain, with remaining parts taken from reference TRBV18 and TRBJ1-1, reads NAGVMQNPRHLVRRRGQEARLRCSPMKGHSHVYWYRQLPEEGLKFMVYLQKENIIDESGMPKERFSAEFPKEGPSILRIQQVVRGDSAAYFCASSPDRGDTEAFFGQGTRLTVV.